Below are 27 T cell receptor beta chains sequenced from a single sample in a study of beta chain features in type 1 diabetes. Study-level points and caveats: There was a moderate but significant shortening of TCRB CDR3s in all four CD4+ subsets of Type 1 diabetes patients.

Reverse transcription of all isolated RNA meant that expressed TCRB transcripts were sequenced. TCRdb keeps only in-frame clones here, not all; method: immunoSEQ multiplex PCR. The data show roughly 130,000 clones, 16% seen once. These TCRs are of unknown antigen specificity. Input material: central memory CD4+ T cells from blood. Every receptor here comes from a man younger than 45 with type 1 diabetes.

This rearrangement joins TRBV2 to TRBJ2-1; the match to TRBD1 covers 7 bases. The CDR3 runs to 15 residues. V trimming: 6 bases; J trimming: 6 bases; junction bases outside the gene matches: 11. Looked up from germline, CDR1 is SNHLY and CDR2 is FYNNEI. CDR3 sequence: CASSGTAAPSNEQFF. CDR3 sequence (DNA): TGTGCCAGCAGCGGGACAGCTGCTCCTAGCAATGAGCAGTTCTTC.

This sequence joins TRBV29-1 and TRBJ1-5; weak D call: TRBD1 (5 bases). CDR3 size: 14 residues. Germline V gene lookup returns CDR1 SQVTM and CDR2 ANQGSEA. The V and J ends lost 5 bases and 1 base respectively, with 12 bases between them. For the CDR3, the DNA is TGCAGCGTTCGCGGGACGTCCAGCAATCAGCCCCAGCATTTT. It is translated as CSVRGTSSNQPQHF.

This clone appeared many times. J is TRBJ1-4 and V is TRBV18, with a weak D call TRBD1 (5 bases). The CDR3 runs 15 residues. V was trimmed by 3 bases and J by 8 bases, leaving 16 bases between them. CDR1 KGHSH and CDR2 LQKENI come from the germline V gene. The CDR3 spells CASSPGGVVEEKLFF. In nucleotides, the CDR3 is TGTGCCAGCTCACCCGGGGGAGTAGTGGAGGAAAAACTGTTTTTT. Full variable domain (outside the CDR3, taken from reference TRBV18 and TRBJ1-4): NAGVMQNPRHLVRRRGQEARLRCSPMKGHSHVYWYRQLPEEGLKFMVYLQKENIIDESGMPKERFSAEFPKEGPSILRIQQVVRGDSAAYFCASSPGGVVEEKLFFGSGTQLSVL.

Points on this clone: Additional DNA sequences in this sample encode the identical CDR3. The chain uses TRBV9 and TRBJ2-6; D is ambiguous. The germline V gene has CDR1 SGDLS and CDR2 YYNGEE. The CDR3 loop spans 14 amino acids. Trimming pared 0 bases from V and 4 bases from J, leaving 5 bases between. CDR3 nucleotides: TGTGCCAGCAGCGTAGGTTCCGGGGCCAACGTCCTGACTTTC. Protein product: CASSVGSGANVLTF.

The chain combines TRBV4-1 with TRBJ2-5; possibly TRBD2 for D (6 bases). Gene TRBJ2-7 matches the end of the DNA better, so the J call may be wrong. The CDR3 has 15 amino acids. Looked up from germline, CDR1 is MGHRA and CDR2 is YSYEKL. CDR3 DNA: TGCGCCAGCAGCCAAGAGGCTGCGGGGACCTACGAGCAGTACTTC. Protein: CASSQEAAGTYEQYF.

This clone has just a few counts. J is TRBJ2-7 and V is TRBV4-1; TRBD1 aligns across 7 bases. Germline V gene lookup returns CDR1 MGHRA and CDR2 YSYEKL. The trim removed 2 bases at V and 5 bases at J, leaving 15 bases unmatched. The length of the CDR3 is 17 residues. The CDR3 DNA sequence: TGCGCCAGCAGCCAAACTACTTCGGGACAGCCATGGCACGAGCAGTACTTC. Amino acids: CASSQTTSGQPWHEQYF.

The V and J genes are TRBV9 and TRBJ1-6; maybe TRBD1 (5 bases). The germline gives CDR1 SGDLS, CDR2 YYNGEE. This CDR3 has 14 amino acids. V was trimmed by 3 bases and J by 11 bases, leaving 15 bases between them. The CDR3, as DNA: TGTGCCAGCAGCGCGCGGGACCAACTGACACCCCTCCACTTT. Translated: CASSARDQLTPLHF.

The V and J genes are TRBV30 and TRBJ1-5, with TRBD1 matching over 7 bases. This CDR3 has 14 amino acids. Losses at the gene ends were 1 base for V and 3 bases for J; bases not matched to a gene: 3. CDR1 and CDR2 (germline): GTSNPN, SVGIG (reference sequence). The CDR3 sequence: CAWSAGGYNQPQHF. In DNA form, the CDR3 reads TGTGCCTGGAGTGCAGGGGGGTACAATCAGCCCCAGCATTTT.

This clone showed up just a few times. CDR3 sequence: CATSRDPGRGANVLTF. CDR3 DNA sequence: TGTGCCACCAGCAGAGATCCAGGACGTGGGGCCAACGTCCTGACTTTC. The J gene is TRBJ2-6, the V gene TRBV15; no clear D. The CDR3 totals 16 residues. Per the germline V gene, CDR1 is LNHNV and CDR2 is YYDKDF (reference sequence). The V and J ends lost 0 bases and 3 bases respectively, with 9 bases between them.

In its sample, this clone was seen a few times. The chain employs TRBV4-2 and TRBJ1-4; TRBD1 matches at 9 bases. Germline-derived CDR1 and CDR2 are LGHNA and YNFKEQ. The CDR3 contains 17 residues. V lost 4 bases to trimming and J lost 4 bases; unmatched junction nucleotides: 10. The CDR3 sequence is CASSLYHRGRDNEKLFF. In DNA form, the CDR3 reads TGTGCCAGCAGCCTATACCACAGGGGGCGAGATAATGAAAAACTGTTTTTT.

CDR3 protein: CASSWGGSGSYNEQFF. DNA for the CDR3: TGTGCCAGCAGTTGGGGGGGCTCGGGCTCCTACAATGAGCAGTTCTTC. V gene TRBV27 combines with J gene TRBJ2-1; D might be TRBD2 (7 bases). Per the germline V gene, CDR1 is MNHEY and CDR2 is SMNVEV (reference sequence). The CDR3 is 16 amino acids. V was cut by 4 bases and J by 0 bases, with 13 bases left in between.

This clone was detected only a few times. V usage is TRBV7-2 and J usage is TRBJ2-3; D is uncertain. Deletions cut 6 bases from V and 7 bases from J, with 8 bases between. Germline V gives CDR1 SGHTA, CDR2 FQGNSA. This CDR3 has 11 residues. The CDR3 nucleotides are TGTGCCAGCAGTAATAGGTATACGCAGTATTTT. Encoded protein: CASSNRYTQYF.

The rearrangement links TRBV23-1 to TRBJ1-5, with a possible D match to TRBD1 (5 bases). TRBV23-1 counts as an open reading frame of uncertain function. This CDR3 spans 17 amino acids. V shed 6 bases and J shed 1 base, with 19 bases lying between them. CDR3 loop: CASRPLNLHRSNQPQHF. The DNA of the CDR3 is TGCGCCAGCAGACCACTGAACCTCCACAGGAGCAATCAGCCCCAGCATTTT.

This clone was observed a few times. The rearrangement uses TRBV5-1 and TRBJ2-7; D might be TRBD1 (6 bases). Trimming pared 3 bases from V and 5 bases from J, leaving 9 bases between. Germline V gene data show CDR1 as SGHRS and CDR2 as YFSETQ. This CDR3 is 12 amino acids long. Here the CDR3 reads CASSWAGDEQYF. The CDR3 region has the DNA TGCGCCAGCAGCTGGGCAGGGGACGAGCAGTACTTC.

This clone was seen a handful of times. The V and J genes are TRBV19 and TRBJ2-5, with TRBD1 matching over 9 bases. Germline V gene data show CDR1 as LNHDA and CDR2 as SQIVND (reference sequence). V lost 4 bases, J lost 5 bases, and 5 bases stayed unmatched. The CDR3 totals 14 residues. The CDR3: CASSTTGGGETQYF. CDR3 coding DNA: TGTGCCAGTAGTACTACAGGGGGCGGCGAGACCCAGTACTTC. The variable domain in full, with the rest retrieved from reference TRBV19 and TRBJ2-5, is DGGITQSPKYLFRKEGQNVTLSCEQNLNHDAMYWYRQDPGQGLRLIYYSQIVNDFQKGDIAEGYSVSREKKESFPLTVTSAQKNPTAFYLCASSTTGGGETQYFGPGTRLLVL.

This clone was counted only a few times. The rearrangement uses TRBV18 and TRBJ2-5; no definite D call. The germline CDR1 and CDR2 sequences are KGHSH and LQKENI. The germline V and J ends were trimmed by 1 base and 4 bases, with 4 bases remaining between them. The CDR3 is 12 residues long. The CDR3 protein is CASSPQGETQYF. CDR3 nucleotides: TGTGCCAGCTCACCACAGGGAGAGACCCAGTACTTC.

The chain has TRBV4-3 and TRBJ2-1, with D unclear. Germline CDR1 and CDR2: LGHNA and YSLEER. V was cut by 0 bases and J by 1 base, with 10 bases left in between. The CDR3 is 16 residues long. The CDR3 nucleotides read TGCGCCAGCAGCCAAGATGGTGCTAGATCCTACAATGAGCAGTTCTTC. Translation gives CASSQDGARSYNEQFF.

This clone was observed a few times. The CDR3 region has the DNA TGTGCCTGGAGTGCGGGACAGGGTGACGGCTACACCTTC. Residues: CAWSAGQGDGYTF. The V call is TRBV30, the J call TRBJ1-2, with 9 positions matching TRBD1. This CDR3 spans 13 amino acids. V was clipped by 1 base and J by 8 bases; unmatched bases: 5. CDR1 GTSNPN and CDR2 SVGIG come from the germline V gene (reference sequence).

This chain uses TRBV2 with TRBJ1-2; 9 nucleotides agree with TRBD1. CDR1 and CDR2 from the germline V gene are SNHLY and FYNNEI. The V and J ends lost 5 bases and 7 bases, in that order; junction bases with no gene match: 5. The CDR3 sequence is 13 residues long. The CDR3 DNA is TGTGCCAGCAGTACAGGGGGCGTTCGTGGCTACACCTTC. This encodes CASSTGGVRGYTF.

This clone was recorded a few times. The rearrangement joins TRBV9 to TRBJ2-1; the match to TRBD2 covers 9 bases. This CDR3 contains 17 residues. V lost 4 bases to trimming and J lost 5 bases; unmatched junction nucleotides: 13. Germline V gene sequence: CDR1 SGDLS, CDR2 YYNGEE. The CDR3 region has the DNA TGTGCCAGCAGCACATTTTTGACTAGCGGATACCACAATGAGCAGTTCTTC. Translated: CASSTFLTSGYHNEQFF. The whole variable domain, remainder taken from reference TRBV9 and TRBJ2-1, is DSGVTQTPKHLITATGQRVTLRCSPRSGDLSVYWYQQSLDQGLQFLIQYYNGEERAKGNILERFSAQQFPDLHSELNLSSLELGDSALYFCASSTFLTSGYHNEQFFGPGTRLTVL.

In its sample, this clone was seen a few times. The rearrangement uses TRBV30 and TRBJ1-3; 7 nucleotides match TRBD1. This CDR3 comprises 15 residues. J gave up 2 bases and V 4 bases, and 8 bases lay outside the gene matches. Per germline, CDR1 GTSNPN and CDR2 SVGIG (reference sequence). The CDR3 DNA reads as TGTGCCTGGACGGAGGACAGGCGTCCTGGAAACACCATATATTTT. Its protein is CAWTEDRRPGNTIYF.

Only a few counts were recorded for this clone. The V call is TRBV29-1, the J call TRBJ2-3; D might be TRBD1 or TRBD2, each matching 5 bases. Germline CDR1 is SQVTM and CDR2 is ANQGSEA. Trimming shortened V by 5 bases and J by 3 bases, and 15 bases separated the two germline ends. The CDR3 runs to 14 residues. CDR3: CSVSPGRKTDTQYF. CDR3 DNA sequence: TGCAGCGTTAGCCCGGGGCGGAAAACAGATACGCAGTATTTT.

For the CDR3, the DNA is TGTGCCAGCTATCAGAGCTCTGGAAACACCATATATTTT. This codes for CASYQSSGNTIYF. This rearrangement joins TRBV11-1 to TRBJ1-3; D unresolved. This CDR3 region has 13 residues. With 8 bases removed from V and 0 bases from J, the gap between germline ends came to 8 bases. CDR1 and CDR2 (germline): SGHAT, FQDESV (reference sequence).

CDR3 sequence reads: CASSVGLSGGYYEQYF. CDR3 in DNA: TGTGCCAGCAGCGTAGGTCTTAGCGGGGGTTACTACGAGCAGTACTTC. The chain is built from TRBV9 and TRBJ2-7, with 9 positions matching TRBD2. With 0 bases clipped from V and 3 bases from J, the junction kept 7 bases outside the gene matches. Germline V gives CDR1 SGDLS, CDR2 YYNGEE. CDR3 size: 16 residues.

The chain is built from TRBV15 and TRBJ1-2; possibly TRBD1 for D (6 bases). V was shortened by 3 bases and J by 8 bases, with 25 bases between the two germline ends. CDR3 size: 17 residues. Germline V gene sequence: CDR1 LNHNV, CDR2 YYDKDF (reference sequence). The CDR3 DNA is TGTGCCACCAGCAGCAATCAGGGGACCCTTTCCCGGGGAGGCTACACCTTC. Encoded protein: CATSSNQGTLSRGGYTF.

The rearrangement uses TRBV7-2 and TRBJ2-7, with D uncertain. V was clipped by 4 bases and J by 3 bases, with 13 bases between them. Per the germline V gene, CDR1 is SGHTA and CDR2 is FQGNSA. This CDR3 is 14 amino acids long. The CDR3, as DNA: TGTGCCAGCAGCTCCGTTACTGCACTCTACGAGCAGTACTTC. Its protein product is CASSSVTALYEQYF.

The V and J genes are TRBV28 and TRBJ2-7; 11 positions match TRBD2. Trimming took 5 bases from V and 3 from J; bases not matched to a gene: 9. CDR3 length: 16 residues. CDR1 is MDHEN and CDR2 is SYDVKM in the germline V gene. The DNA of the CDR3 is TGTGCCAGCAGTCTCCCTTCCGGGACTAGCGGCTACGAGCAGTACTTC. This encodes CASSLPSGTSGYEQYF.